This entry is about one T cell receptor beta chain. As yet, its antigen is unknown. These data come from a study of cytomegalovirus exposure and HLA in healthy donors. Study overall: In an early release, HLA-typed donors contributed 90 million or so unique TCR sequences.

It was healthy bone marrow donors who served as donors. Study-level results: HLA alleles were associated with 16,951 TCR beta sequences in a later analysis at 0.05 false discovery rate. Cytomegalovirus-associated status was assigned to 150 to 200 TCR beta chains.

It was with 60 Vbeta and 13 Jbeta primers that the PCR ran. The table came from immunoSEQ multiplex PCR; TCRdb's copy has only in-frame clones and leaves some out. Seen here are about 120,000 clones, over 80% observed once, and the top ten hold about 0.25%. V was shortened by 0 bases and J by 3 bases, with 7 bases between the two germline ends. CDR1 and CDR2 (germline): SGHTS, YDEGEE. CDR3 length: 13 residues. The sample consisted of PBMCs. The J gene is TRBJ2-7, the V gene TRBV5-8; D perhaps matches TRBD1 (6 bases). The TCR comes from a man aged 50-60 years in good health and CMV-seronegative. CDR3 region: CASSLEQGYEQYF. The CDR3 DNA follows: TGTGCCAGCAGCTTGGAACAGGGCTACGAGCAGTACTTC. The whole variable domain, remainder taken from reference TRBV5-8 and TRBJ2-7, is EAGVTQSPTHLIKTRGQQATLRCSPISGHTSVYWYQQALGLGLQFLLWYDEGEERNRGNFPPRFSGRQFPNYSSELNVNALELEDSALYLCASSLEQGYEQYFGPGTRLTVT.